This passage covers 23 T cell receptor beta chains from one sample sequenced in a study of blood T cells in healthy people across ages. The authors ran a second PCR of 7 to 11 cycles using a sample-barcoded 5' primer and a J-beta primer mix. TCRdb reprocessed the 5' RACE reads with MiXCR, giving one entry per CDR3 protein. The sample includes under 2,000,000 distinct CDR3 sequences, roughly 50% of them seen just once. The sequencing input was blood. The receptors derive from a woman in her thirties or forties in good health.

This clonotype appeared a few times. This CDR3 is CSVELGKGAYGYTF. In DNA form, the CDR3 reads TGCAGCGTTGAACTGGGGAAGGGGGCCTATGGCTACACCTTC. The chain links TRBV29-1 to TRBJ1-2; 7 nucleotides line up with TRBD1. After removal of 2 bases from V and 4 bases from J, the junction contained 7 bases not matched to a gene. The CDR3 is 14 amino acids. Germline V CDR1 and CDR2: SQVTM, ANQGSEA.

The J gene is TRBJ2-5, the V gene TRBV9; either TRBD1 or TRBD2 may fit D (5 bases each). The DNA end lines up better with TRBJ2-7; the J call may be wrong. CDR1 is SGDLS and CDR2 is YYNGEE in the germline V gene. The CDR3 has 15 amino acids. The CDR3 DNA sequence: TGTGCCAGCAGCGTAGCTGCGGCAGGGAGCTACGAGCAGTACTTC. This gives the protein CASSVAAAGSYEQYF.

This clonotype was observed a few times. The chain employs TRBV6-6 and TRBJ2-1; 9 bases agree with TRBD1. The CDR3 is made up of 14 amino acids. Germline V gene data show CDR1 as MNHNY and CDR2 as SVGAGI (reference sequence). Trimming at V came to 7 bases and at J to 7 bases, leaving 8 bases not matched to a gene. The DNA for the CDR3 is TGTGCCAGCACCGACAGGGGGGATCAGAATGAGCAGTTCTTC. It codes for CASTDRGDQNEQFF.

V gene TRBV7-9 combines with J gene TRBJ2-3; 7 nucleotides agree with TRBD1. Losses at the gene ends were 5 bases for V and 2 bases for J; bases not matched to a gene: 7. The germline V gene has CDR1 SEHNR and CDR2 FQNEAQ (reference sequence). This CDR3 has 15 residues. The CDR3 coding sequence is TGTGCCAGCAGCCGACAGGGTTTGGACACAGATACGCAGTATTTT. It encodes CASSRQGLDTDTQYF.

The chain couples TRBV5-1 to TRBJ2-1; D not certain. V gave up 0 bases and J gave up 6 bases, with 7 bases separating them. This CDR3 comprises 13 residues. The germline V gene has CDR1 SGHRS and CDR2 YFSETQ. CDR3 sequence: CASSLEASNEQFF. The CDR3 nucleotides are TGCGCCAGCAGCTTGGAAGCTTCCAATGAGCAGTTCTTC.

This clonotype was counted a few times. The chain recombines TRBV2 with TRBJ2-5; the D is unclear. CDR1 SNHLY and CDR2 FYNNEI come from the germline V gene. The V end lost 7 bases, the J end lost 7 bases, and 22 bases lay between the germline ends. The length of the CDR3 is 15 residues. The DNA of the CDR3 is TGTGCCAGCATCCCTCGAAACACCGGATCGGGGACCCAGTACTTC. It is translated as CASIPRNTGSGTQYF.

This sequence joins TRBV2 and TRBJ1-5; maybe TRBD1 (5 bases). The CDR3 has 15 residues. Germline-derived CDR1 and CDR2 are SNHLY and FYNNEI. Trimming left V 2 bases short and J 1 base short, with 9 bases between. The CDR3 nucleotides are TGTGCCAGCAGTGAAAGGGGTCTCAGCAATCAGCCCCAGCATTTT. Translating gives CASSERGLSNQPQHF.

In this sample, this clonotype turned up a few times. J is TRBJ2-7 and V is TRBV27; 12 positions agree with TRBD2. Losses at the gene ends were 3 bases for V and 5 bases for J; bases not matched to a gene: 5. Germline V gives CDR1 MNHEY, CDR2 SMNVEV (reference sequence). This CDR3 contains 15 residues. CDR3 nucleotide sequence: TGTGCCAGCAGTTTGCTAGCGGGGGGGCCCGACGAGCAGTACTTC. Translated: CASSLLAGGPDEQYF.

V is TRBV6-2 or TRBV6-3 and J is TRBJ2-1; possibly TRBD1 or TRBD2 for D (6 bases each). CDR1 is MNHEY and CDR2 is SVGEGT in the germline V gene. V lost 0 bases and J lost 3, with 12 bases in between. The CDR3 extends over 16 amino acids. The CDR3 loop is CASSYSNGGFYNEQFF. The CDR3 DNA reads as TGTGCCAGCAGTTACTCGAACGGGGGCTTCTACAATGAGCAGTTCTTC.

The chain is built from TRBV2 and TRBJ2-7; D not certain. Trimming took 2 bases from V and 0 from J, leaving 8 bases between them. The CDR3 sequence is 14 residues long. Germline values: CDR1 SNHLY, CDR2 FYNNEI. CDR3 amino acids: CASSESSTSYEQYF. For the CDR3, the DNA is TGTGCCAGCAGTGAATCCTCGACCTCCTACGAGCAGTACTTC.

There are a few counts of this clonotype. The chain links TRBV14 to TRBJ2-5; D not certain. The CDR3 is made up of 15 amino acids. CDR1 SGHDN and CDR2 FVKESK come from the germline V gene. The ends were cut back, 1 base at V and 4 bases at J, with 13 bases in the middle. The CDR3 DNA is TGTGCCAGCAGCCAAGTAGGGATAGGTGGAGAGACCCAGTACTTC. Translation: CASSQVGIGGETQYF.

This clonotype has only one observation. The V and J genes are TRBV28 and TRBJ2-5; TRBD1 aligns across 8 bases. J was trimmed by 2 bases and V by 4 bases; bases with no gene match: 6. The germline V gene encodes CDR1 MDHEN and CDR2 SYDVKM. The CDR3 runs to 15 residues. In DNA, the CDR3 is TGTGCCAGCAGTTCCTTCCGACAGGGGCAAGAGACCCAGTACTTC. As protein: CASSSFRQGQETQYF. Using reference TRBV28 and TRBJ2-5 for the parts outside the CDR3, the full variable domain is DVKVTQSSRYLVKRTGEKVFLECVQDMDHENMFWYRQDPGLGLRLIYFSYDVKMKEKGDIPEGYSVSREKKERFSLILESASTNQTSMYLCASSSFRQGQETQYFGPGTRLLVL.

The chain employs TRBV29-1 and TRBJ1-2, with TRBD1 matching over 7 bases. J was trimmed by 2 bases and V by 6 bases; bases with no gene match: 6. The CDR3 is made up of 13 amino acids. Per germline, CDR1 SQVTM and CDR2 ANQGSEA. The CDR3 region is CSVLGQKNYGYTF. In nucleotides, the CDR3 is TGCAGCGTCCTGGGACAGAAAAACTATGGCTACACCTTC. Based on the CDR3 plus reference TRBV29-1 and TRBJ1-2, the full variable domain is SAVISQKPSRDICQRGTSLTIQCQVDSQVTMMFWYRQQPGQSLTLIATANQGSEATYESGFVIDKFPISRPNLTFSTLTVSNMSPEDSSIYLCSVLGQKNYGYTFGSGTRLTVV.

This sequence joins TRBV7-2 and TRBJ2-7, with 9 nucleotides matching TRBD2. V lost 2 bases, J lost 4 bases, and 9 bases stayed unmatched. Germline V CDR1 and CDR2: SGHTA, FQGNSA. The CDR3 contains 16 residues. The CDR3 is CASSLFIGGGVYEQYF. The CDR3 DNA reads TGTGCCAGCAGCTTATTTATTGGCGGGGGGGTATACGAGCAGTACTTC.

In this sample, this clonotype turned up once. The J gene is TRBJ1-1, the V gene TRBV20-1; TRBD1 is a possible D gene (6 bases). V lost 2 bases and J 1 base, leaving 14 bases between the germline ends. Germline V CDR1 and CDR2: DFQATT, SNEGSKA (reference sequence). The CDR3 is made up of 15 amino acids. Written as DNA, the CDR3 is TGCAGTGCTAGAAAAGTGGGGGGCGGGAACACTGAAGCTTTCTTT. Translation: CSARKVGGGNTEAFF.

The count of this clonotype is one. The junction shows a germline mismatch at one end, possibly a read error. The CDR3 DNA reads TGTGCCGGCAGTAATTTAGAGACCCAGTACTTC. It codes for CAGSNLETQYF. The chain links TRBV27 to TRBJ2-5; D not resolved. This CDR3 comprises 11 residues. Germline V gene sequence: CDR1 MNHEY, CDR2 SMNVEV (reference sequence).

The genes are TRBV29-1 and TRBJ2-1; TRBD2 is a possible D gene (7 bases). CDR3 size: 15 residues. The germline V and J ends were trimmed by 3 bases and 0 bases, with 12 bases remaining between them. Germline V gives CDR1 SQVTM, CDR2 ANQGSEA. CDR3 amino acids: CSVDAGAISYNEQFF. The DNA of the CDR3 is TGCAGCGTTGACGCGGGGGCGATCTCCTACAATGAGCAGTTCTTC.

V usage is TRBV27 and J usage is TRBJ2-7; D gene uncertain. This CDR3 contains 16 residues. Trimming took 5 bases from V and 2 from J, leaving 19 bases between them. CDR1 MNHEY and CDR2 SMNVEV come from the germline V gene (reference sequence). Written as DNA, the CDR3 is TGTGCCAGCAGTCCTTCCTCCGGGCCAGTAGCCTACGAGCAGTACTTC. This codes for CASSPSSGPVAYEQYF.

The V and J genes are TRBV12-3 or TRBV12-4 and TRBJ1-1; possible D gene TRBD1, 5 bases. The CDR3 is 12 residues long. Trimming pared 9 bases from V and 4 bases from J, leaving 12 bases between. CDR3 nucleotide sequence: TGTGCCAGTGGTCAGGGAAGCACTGAAGCTTTCTTT. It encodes CASGQGSTEAFF.

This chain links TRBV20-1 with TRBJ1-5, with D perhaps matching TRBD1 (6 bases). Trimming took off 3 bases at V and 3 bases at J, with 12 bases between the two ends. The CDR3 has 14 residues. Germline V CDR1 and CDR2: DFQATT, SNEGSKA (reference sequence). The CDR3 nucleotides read TGCAGTGCTAGGGAGGGGGATCCCAATCAGCCCCAGCATTTT. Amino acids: CSAREGDPNQPQHF.

In nucleotides, the CDR3 is TGTGCCAGCAGCCCTCTAGCGCCCCAAAACATTCAGTACTTC. It yields the protein CASSPLAPQNIQYF. The chain is built from TRBV28 and TRBJ2-4, with D maybe TRBD2 (6 bases). V lost 6 bases and J 5 bases, leaving 14 bases between the germline ends. The CDR3 covers 14 residues. The germline CDR1 and CDR2 sequences are MDHEN and SYDVKM.

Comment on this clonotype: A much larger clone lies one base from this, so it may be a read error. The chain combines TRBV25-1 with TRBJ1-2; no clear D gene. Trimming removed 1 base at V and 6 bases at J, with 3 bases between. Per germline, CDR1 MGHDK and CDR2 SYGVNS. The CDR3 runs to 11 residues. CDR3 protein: CASSESDGYTF. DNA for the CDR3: TGTGCCAGCAGTGAATCCGATGGCTACACCTTC.

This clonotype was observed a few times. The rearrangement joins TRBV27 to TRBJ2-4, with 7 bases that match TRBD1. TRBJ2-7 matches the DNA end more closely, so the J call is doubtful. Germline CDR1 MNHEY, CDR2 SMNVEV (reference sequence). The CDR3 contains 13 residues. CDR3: CASRGQVIYEQYF. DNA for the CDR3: TGTGCCAGCAGAGGACAGGTTATCTACGAGCAGTACTTC.